This T cell receptor beta chain was documented in a study of CD8 T cells in acute hepatitis C reinfection (dated by TCRdb to the early 2020s). With regard to the full study: Both during acute infection and after viral clearance, the study profiled the TCRbeta repertoire of CD8+ T cells that were specific for the HCV NS3-1073 epitope. Paired acute and follow-up samples were contributed by four spontaneous resolvers.

Turning to this clone: Its antigen is unknown. One base away there is no much larger clone; base qualities are not given.

According to the germline V gene (reference sequence), CDR1 reads SGHKS and CDR2 reads YYEKEE. V is shortened by 3 bases, J by 7 bases, and the region joining them spans 11 bases. The CDR3 starts with the cysteine, ends with the phenylalanine, and has 12 residues. The entry retains the CDR3 DNA only, 36 bases that are in frame from base 1. General study outcomes and caveats: All groups showed preferential use of the TRBV04 and TRBV06 gene families, a pattern that overrepresentation in the naive pool did not explain. CDR3 sequences shared with other epitopes were rarely observed, and exact matching may have been limited by differing sequencing approaches. Some 14 public clonotypes were identified irrespective of outcome, and one of the public clonotypes used V04-02/J02-02. NS3-1073 specific repertoires were highly diverse, with no significant diversity differences between acute resolver, follow-up resolver and acute chronic samples. Because bulk sequencing covered only the TCRbeta chain, the alphabeta pairing of public clonotypes could not be determined. NS3-1073 specific cells were too rare to sort in chronically infected subjects, so no follow-up repertoires exist for those subjects.

The label giving this sample's time point can be read as: naive CD8 control sorted from an acute-time-point sample. Enrolled in the Montreal Hepatitis C Cohort (HEPCO) in Canada, the donors were people who inject drugs, and these donors were followed every 3 months. Acute primary HCV infection was defined as a positive HCV RNA or antibody test that came after a negative test within the prior 24 weeks. Surface staining used CD3, CD8 and CD45RO antibodies, with an aqua fixable dye to exclude dead cells. Several spontaneous resolvers, defined by HCV RNA clearance within 24 weeks, were included in the cohort. Once thawed from cryostorage, peripheral blood mononuclear cells underwent negative selection via the MACS CD8+ T cell Isolation Kit to obtain CD8+ T cells. A BD FACSAria II cell sorter was used for cell sorting. Genomic DNA was extracted from FACS-sorted cells, and TCRbeta chain sequencing was performed through the commercial immunoSEQ service. As for the original processing: Repertoire data were analyzed with ImmunoSEQ Analyzer software v3.0 and R v3.5.1. Only productive rearrangements were analyzed, because sequences with stop codons or out-of-frame rearrangements were removed. Simpson diversity, Shannon entropy, CDR3 length and nucleotide addition metrics were supplied by the sequencing provider. Clonotypes were categorized by frequency as dominant, sub-dominant, low or lowest abundance, and clonotypes below 0.1% were excluded from most analyses. A CDR3 amino acid clonotype was called public when found in at least two subjects at a cumulative frequency of at least 0.5%. TCRdb obtained this table from immuneACCESS and retained in-frame rearrangements with V and J assigned. These tables miss some clones; where compared with another copy, unresolved V genes account for less than half of the shortfall, and the remainder is unexplained. Clonal size and the V and J genes are those of that table, whereas D and trimming came from the DNA. This sample lists tens of thousands of clones; approximately 85% were detected once. The ten largest clonotypes hold roughly 11% of the sample.

What was sequenced was naive CD8+ T cells from PBMCs. Taken with the paper, the label for cell subset or site translates to: sorted total naive CD45RO-negative CD8+ T cells. The chain was built from TRBV5-5 and TRBJ2-7; no D segment can be confidently identified. This sequence originates from a woman under 30 who spontaneously cleared hepatitis C infection. At the DNA level, the sequence is TGTGCCAGCAGCTCTACGGGTTGGGAGCAGTACTTC. It codes for CASSSTGWEQYF.